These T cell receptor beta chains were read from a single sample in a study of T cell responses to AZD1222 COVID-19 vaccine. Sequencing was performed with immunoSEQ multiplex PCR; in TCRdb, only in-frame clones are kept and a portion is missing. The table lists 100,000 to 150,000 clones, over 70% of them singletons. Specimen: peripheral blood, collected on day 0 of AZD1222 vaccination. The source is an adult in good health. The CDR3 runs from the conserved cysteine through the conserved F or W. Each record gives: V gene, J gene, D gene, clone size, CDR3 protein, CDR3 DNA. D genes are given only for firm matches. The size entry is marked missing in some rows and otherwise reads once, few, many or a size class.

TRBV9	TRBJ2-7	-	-	CASSVENLSGEQYF	TGTGCCAGCAGCGTAGAGAACCTTTCCGGCGAGCAGTACTTC
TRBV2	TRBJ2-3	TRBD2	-	CASRRTPSGRTDTQYF	TGTGCCAGCAGACGCACTCCTAGCGGACGCACAGATACGCAGTATTTT
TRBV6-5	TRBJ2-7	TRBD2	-	CASSYSSGTSNEQYF	TGTGCCAGCAGTTACTCTTCCGGGACTAGCAACGAGCAGTACTTC
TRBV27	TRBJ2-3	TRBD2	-	CASSPRGGRAVSTQYF	TGTGCCAGCAGTCCGCGAGGCGGGAGGGCCGTGTCTACGCAGTATTTT
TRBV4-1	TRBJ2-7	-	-	CASSQVARPATYEQYF	TGCGCCAGCAGCCAAGTAGCCCGCCCGGCAACTTACGAGCAGTACTTC
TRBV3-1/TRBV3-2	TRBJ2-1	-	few	CASSQEGGATHFYNEQFF	TGTGCCAGCAGCCAAGAAGGGGGAGCGACTCACTTTTACAATGAGCAGTTCTTC
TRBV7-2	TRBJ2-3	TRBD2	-	CASKSLGWTSGRTDTQYF	TGTGCCAGCAAAAGCTTAGGTTGGACTAGCGGCCGCACAGATACGCAGTATTTT
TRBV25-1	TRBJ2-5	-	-	CASSGRIQETQYF	TGTGCCAGCAGTGGCCGTATCCAAGAGACCCAGTACTTC
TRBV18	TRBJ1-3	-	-	CASSPRGSVPGNTIYF	TGTGCCAGCTCACCACGGGGGAGTGTCCCTGGAAACACCATATATTTT
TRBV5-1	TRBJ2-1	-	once	CASSWVESSVYNEQFF	TGCGCCAGCAGCTGGGTCGAATCTAGCGTTTACAATGAGCAGTTCTTC
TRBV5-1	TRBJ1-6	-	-	CASSFSARDNSPLHF	TGCGCCAGCAGCTTCTCAGCCAGAGATAATTCACCCCTCCACTTT
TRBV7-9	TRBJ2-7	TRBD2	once	CASSKDSGRAYEQYF	TGTGCCAGCAGCAAAGACAGCGGGAGGGCCTACGAGCAGTACTTC
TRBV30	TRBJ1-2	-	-	CAWSVRGAGSNYGYTF	TGTGCCTGGAGTGTTCGGGGAGCGGGGAGTAACTATGGCTACACCTTC
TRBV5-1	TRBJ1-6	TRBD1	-	CASSRDRGSPLHF	TGCGCCAGCTCCCGGGACAGGGGCTCACCCCTCCACTTT
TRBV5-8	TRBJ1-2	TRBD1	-	CASSFDRGHHGYTF	TGTGCCAGCAGCTTTGACAGGGGGCATCATGGCTACACCTTC
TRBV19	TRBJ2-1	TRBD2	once	CASSIGGRAYNEQFF	TGTGCCAGTAGTATCGGCGGGAGAGCCTACAATGAGCAGTTCTTC
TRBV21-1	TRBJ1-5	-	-	CARTFRPNQPQHF	TGTGCAAGGACGTTTCGACCTAATCAGCCCCAGCATTTT
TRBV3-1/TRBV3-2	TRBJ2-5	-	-	CASSQDGPGRETQYF	TGTGCCAGCAGCCAAGATGGCCCAGGGAGGGAGACCCAGTACTTC
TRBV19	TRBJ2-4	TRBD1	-	CASSISGQGAIQYF	TGTGCCAGTAGTATATCGGGACAGGGGGCCATTCAGTACTTC
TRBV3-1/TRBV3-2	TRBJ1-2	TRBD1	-	CASSLLPGQNYGYTF	TGTGCCAGCAGCCTTCTCCCGGGACAGAACTATGGCTACACCTTC
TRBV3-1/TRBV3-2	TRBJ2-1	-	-	CASSQATLNEQFF	TGTGCCAGCAGCCAAGCGACTCTAAATGAGCAGTTCTTC
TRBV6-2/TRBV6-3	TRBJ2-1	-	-	CASSLIGGGEQFF	TGTGCCAGCAGTTTGATCGGCGGGGGCGAGCAGTTCTTC
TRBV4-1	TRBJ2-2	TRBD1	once	CASSQDLQGVYTGELFF	TGCGCCAGCAGCCAAGATCTACAGGGGGTTTACACCGGGGAGCTGTTTTTT
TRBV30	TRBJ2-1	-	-	CACRSRTYNEQFF	TGTGCCTGTCGATCTAGAACCTACAATGAGCAGTTCTTC
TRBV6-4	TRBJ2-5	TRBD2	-	CASSDSPSGGAETQYF	TGTGCCAGCAGTGACTCTCCTAGCGGGGGGGCAGAGACCCAGTACTTC
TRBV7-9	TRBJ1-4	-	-	CAIDSGTPGKLFF	TGTGCCATCGATTCCGGGACCCCGGGAAAACTGTTTTTT
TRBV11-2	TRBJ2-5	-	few	CASSPRFTKEETQYF	TGTGCCAGCAGCCCGCGCTTCACCAAAGAAGAGACCCAGTACTTC
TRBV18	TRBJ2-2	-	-	CASSPFSSLANTGELFF	TGTGCCAGCTCACCTTTTTCGTCCTTGGCGAACACCGGGGAGCTGTTTTTT
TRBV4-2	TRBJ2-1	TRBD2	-	CASSPVGTSGGAYEQFF	TGTGCCAGCAGCCCGGTGGGGACTAGCGGGGGGGCTTATGAGCAGTTCTTC
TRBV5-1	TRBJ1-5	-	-	CASSLGDRLGQPQHF	TGCGCCAGCAGCTTGGGAGACAGGTTGGGGCAGCCCCAGCATTTT
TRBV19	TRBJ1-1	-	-	CASSIIEGDTEAFF	TGTGCCAGTAGTATAATCGAGGGAGACACTGAAGCTTTCTTT
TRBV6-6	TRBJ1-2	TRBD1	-	CASSRPGQGAPGYTF	TGTGCCAGCAGTCGCCCGGGACAGGGGGCGCCCGGCTACACCTTC
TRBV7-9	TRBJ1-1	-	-	CASSFRDTLNTEAFF	TGTGCCAGCAGCTTCCGAGACACTCTGAACACTGAAGCTTTCTTT
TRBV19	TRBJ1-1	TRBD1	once	CAITDRMNTEAFF	TGTGCCATCACGGACAGGATGAACACTGAAGCTTTCTTT
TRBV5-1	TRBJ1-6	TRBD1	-	CASNPGTASSYNSPLHF	TGCGCCAGCAACCCCGGGACAGCGAGCTCCTATAATTCACCCCTCCACTTT
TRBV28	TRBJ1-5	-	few	CASSLFEGQLSNQPQHF	TGTGCCAGCAGTTTATTCGAGGGGCAGCTTAGCAATCAGCCCCAGCATTTT
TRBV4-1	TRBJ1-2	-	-	CASSQEGGQGLMGYTF	TGCGCCAGCAGCCAAGAAGGCGGACAAGGACTGATGGGCTACACCTTC
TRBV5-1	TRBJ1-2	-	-	CASSLESTNYGYTF	TGCGCCAGCAGCCTAGAGAGTACTAACTATGGCTACACCTTC
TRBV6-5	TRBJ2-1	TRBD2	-	CASTKSGSSYNEQFF	TGTGCCAGCACCAAAAGCGGGAGCTCCTACAATGAGCAGTTCTTC
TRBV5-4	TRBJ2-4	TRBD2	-	CASSYRLAGGLAKNIQYF	TGTGCCAGCAGTTACCGACTAGCGGGGGGGCTAGCCAAAAACATTCAGTACTTC
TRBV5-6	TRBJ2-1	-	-	CASTRGASGPYNEQFF	TGTGCCAGCACCCGGGGGGCTAGCGGACCCTACAATGAGCAGTTCTTC